The 10 T cell receptor beta chains below come from one sample, sequenced in a study of radiation and T cells in renal cell carcinoma (dated by TCRdb to 2020 to 2022). This sample's time point label indicates: baseline pretreatment blood. The treatment or condition tag for this specimen amounts to: 15 Gy SBRT to primary tumor, nephrectomy 4 weeks later. Receptor amplification or capture employed the immunoSEQ multiplex PCR assay. Held by TCRdb, this immuneACCESS table contains in-frame sequences only and omits some clones. Under half of the omission traces to an unresolved V gene where checked; the cause of the rest is unknown. This sample has 20,000 to 25,000 clones in its table, and more than 75% of those were observed once. Around 37% of the sample is taken by the ten largest. The material sequenced was blood, taken from a patient whose treatment included radiotherapy and nephrectomy. These receptors were obtained from a man between 60 and 75 years old with renal cell carcinoma.

CDR3: CASSLGSRNEQFF. The CDR3 region has the DNA TGTGCCAGCAGCTTAGGATCCCGGAATGAGCAGTTCTTC. The rearrangement uses TRBV11-3 and TRBJ2-1; D is undetermined. Trimming shortened V by 1 base and J by 7 bases, and 8 bases separated the two germline ends. Germline V lookup: CDR1 SGHNT, CDR2 YENEEA. The CDR3 is 13 residues long. The full variable domain, rest sourced from reference TRBV11-3 and TRBJ2-1, is EAGVVQSPRYKIIEKKQPVAFWCNPISGHNTLYWYLQNLGQGPELLIRYENEEAVDDSQLPKDRFSAERLKGVDSTLKIQPAELGDSAVYLCASSLGSRNEQFFGPGTRLTVL.

V gene TRBV10-3 combines with J gene TRBJ2-1, with 10 bases matching TRBD2. Germline V gene sequence: CDR1 ENHRY, CDR2 SYGVKD. The CDR3 is 14 amino acids. Unmatched junction bases numbered 7, after V lost 10 bases and J lost 4 bases. DNA for the CDR3: TGTGCCACTCAATCTAGCGGGGGATACAATGAGCAGTTCTTC. It translates to CATQSSGGYNEQFF.

The V gene is TRBV4-2, the J gene TRBJ1-1; a possible D gene is TRBD1 (6 bases). CDR3 length: 17 amino acids. Germline V CDR1 and CDR2: LGHNA, YNFKEQ. With 1 base removed from V and 2 bases from J, the gap between germline ends came to 17 bases. DNA of the CDR3: TGTGCCAGCAGCCAAGGGACCGGACAGAGGGTAAACACTGAAGCTTTCTTT. Translated: CASSQGTGQRVNTEAFF.

Written as DNA, the CDR3 is TGCGCCAGCAGCTTGCCCGATCCAGGCTACACCTTC. Residues: CASSLPDPGYTF. The chain couples TRBV5-1 to TRBJ1-2; D remains ambiguous. The CDR3 contains 12 residues. Germline CDR1 and CDR2: SGHRS and YFSETQ. V was trimmed by 1 base and J by 8 bases, leaving 9 bases between them.

The chain is built from TRBV6-5 and TRBJ2-2; no reliable D call. There are 14 residues in the CDR3. The V gene lost 6 bases and the J gene lost 5 bases, with 13 bases spanning the gap. CDR1 and CDR2 from the germline V gene are MNHEY and SVGAGI. In DNA, the CDR3 is TGTGCCAGCAGAAACCTTCAGAATACCGGGGAGCTGTTTTTT. This codes for CASRNLQNTGELFF.

V gene TRBV7-2 combines with J gene TRBJ2-5, with a weak D call TRBD2 (6 bases). The CDR3 runs to 14 residues. V was cut by 1 base and J by 4 bases, with 10 bases left in between. Germline CDR1 SGHTA, CDR2 FQGNSA. CDR3 sequence: CASSLGAGRETQYF. The CDR3 region has the DNA TGTGCCAGCAGCTTAGGGGCGGGACGAGAGACCCAGTACTTC.

This clone was detected only once. The chain recombines TRBV9 with TRBJ1-5, with 7 nucleotides matching TRBD1. Germline values: CDR1 SGDLS, CDR2 YYNGEE. V was pared by 0 bases and J by 5 bases, with 17 bases of the junction left unmatched. The CDR3 length is 19 residues. DNA of the CDR3: TGTGCCAGCAGCGTAGTAGCCCCCCCCCGGGACAGACCTCATCAGCCCCAGCATTTT. Residues: CASSVVAPPRDRPHQPQHF. Full variable domain (outside the CDR3, taken from reference TRBV9 and TRBJ1-5): DSGVTQTPKHLITATGQRVTLRCSPRSGDLSVYWYQQSLDQGLQFLIQYYNGEERAKGNILERFSAQQFPDLHSELNLSSLELGDSALYFCASSVVAPPRDRPHQPQHFGDGTRLSIL.

This chain joins TRBV6-5 and TRBJ1-5; D remains unclear. The germline V gene has CDR1 MNHEY and CDR2 SVGAGI. V was cut by 6 bases and J by 2 bases, with 14 bases left in between. This CDR3 spans 15 amino acids. This CDR3 reads CASSRNQDGNQPQHF. DNA of the CDR3: TGTGCCAGCAGCCGCAATCAAGATGGCAATCAGCCCCAGCATTTT.

This chain joins TRBV27 and TRBJ1-1; D is unresolved. This CDR3 has 13 amino acids. Trimming left V 1 base short and J 1 base short, with 4 bases between. Germline CDR1 is MNHEY and CDR2 is SMNVEV (reference sequence). The CDR3 is CASSLWGNTEAFF. CDR3 nucleotides: TGTGCCAGCAGTTTATGGGGGAACACTGAAGCTTTCTTT.

V gene TRBV7-2 combines with J gene TRBJ2-1; 13 nucleotides line up with TRBD2. The ends lost 0 bases at V and 8 bases at J; junction bases unmatched: 10. Germline CDR1 and CDR2: SGHTA and FQGNSA. CDR3 size: 18 residues. DNA for the CDR3: TGTGCCAGCAGCTTAGCCAAACTAGCGGGAGGGCCGCGCGATGAGCAGTTCTTC. Its translation is CASSLAKLAGGPRDEQFF.